The 27 T cell receptor beta chains below all came from one sample that was sequenced in a study of T cells in Graves' hyperthyroidism and ophthalmopathy. What was amplified from RNA transcripts were TCR beta CDR3 regions. An initial round of RT-PCR targeting the TCR CDR3 relied on the HTBI primer set. TCRdb recomputed calls from the multiplex PCR reads with MiXCR, one row per CDR3 protein. This sample carries 500,000 to 600,000 distinct CDR3 sequences, 15% to 20% of them seen once, and the ten largest clones take around 50%. The sequencing sample was made of blood. These receptors were taken from a man aged 40-50 years with Graves' ophthalmopathy.

This clonotype was seen repeatedly, ten times or more. V usage is TRBV20-1 and J usage is TRBJ1-1; 8 bases are shared with TRBD1. V lost 1 base to trimming and J lost 0 bases; unmatched junction nucleotides: 4. CDR3 length: 15 residues. Looked up from germline, CDR1 is DFQATT and CDR2 is SNEGSKA (reference sequence). CDR3 protein: CSARALGQVNTEAFF. The CDR3 nucleotides are TGCAGTGCTAGAGCCCTGGGACAGGTGAACACTGAAGCTTTCTTT.

Many counts were recorded for this clonotype. The rearrangement joins TRBV28 to TRBJ2-7, with a possible D match to TRBD2 (6 bases). The CDR3 spans 16 residues. V lost 7 bases and J 0 bases, leaving 19 bases between the germline ends. Germline assignment: CDR1 MDHEN and CDR2 SYDVKM. CDR3 amino acids: CASIGLSEIYSYEQYF. CDR3 DNA sequence: TGTGCCAGCATAGGACTAAGCGAGATTTACTCCTACGAGCAGTACTTC.

This clonotype was found many times. This rearrangement joins TRBV11-2 to TRBJ1-1; D is possibly TRBD1 (5 bases). The CDR3 contains 14 residues. Looked up from germline, CDR1 is SGHAT and CDR2 is FQNNGV. V was shortened by 2 bases and J by 8 bases, with 15 bases between the two germline ends. In DNA form, the CDR3 reads TGTGCCAGCAGCTTAATGGGGGAAAGGGCCGAAGCTTTCTTT. It translates to CASSLMGERAEAFF.

This clonotype was counted only a few times. This chain links TRBV5-1 with TRBJ2-1; 7 bases agree with TRBD2. Germline V gene sequence: CDR1 SGHRS, CDR2 YFSETQ. Germline trimming cut 6 bases from V and 0 bases from J; bases unmatched to any gene: 6. The CDR3 consists of 15 residues. The CDR3, as DNA: TGCGCCAGCAACATGGGGGGGAGCTCCTACAATGAGCAGTTCTTC. Encoded protein: CASNMGGSSYNEQFF.

V and J are TRBV12-3 or TRBV12-4 and TRBJ2-7; D is undetermined. The V gene lost 4 bases and the J gene lost 0 bases, with 10 bases spanning the gap. The CDR3 spans 14 residues. CDR3 nucleotide sequence: TGTGCCAGCAGTTCCTCAGCCAGCTCCTACGAGCAGTACTTC. It translates to CASSSSASSYEQYF.

The chain uses TRBV6-1 and TRBJ2-1; TRBD1 aligns across 11 bases. The CDR3 extends over 15 amino acids. Germline CDR1 is MNHNS and CDR2 is SASEGT. Losses at the gene ends were 6 bases for V and 15 bases for J; bases not matched to a gene: 16. CDR3 DNA sequence: TGTGCCAGCAGCTCACCCGGGACAGGGGGAGGCAATTGGTTCTTC. Translating gives CASSSPGTGGGNWFF.

Comments on this clonotype: One end of the junction does not line up with germline, which may come from a read error. This chain joins TRBV27 and TRBJ2-5; D is unclear. Germline CDR1 reads MNHEY; CDR2 reads SMNVEV (reference sequence). The CDR3 totals 13 residues. The CDR3 here is CASGLRNRETQYF. DNA for the CDR3: TGTGCCAGCGGTTTACGTAATCGAGAGACCCAGTACTTC.

This clonotype has a handful of counts. This sequence joins TRBV6-1 and TRBJ2-7; D ambiguous. The CDR3 consists of 14 residues. V was cut by 3 bases and J by 2 bases, with 11 bases left in between. From germline, CDR1 is MNHNS and CDR2 SASEGT. The CDR3 loop is CASSEFFGAYEQYF. The CDR3 bases are TGTGCCAGCAGTGAGTTTTTTGGGGCCTACGAGCAGTACTTC.

This clonotype came up many times. The chain employs TRBV10-3 and TRBJ2-3, with 9 bases fitting TRBD2. V shed 0 bases, J shed 4 bases, and the junction held 2 bases outside the gene matches. Germline V gene data show CDR1 as ENHRY and CDR2 as SYGVKD. The CDR3 is 15 amino acids. CDR3 protein: CAISESGGGADTQYF. The CDR3 DNA follows: TGTGCCATCAGTGAGTCCGGCGGGGGGGCAGATACGCAGTATTTT.

This clonotype was observed a handful of times. This chain connects TRBV7-9 to TRBJ2-3; 7 bases map to TRBD2. The CDR3 is 16 residues long. V lost 1 base, J lost 4 bases, and 8 bases stayed unmatched. From germline, CDR1 is SEHNR and CDR2 FQNEAQ (reference sequence). The CDR3 DNA sequence: TGTGCCAGCAGCTTAGTTTTGAGGGAGGGGCCAGATACGCAGTATTTT. It translates to CASSLVLREGPDTQYF.

This chain connects TRBV14 to TRBJ2-7, with 8 nucleotides matching TRBD1. The ends lost 6 bases at V and 6 bases at J; junction bases unmatched: 7. Germline lookup yields CDR1 SGHDN and CDR2 FVKESK. This CDR3 is 13 amino acids long. The CDR3 region is CASSGTGGIEQYF. CDR3 bases: TGTGCCAGCAGTGGCACAGGGGGGATCGAGCAGTACTTC.

This clonotype was detected a few times. This chain's CDR3 is CASSQSWAGPGDEQYF. CDR3 coding DNA: TGTGCCAGCAGCCAGTCGTGGGCAGGGCCCGGGGACGAGCAGTACTTC. The chain uses TRBV3-1 and TRBJ2-7; perhaps D is TRBD1 or TRBD2 (5 bases each). Germline loops: CDR1 LGHDT, CDR2 YNNKEL (reference sequence). Trimming removed 3 bases at V and 5 bases at J, with 20 bases between. The CDR3 contains 16 residues.

This CDR3 reads CASSVVGLRTDTQYF. For the CDR3, the DNA is TGTGCCAGCAGCGTAGTGGGACTACGCACAGATACGCAGTATTTT. V usage is TRBV9 and J usage is TRBJ2-3; 7 bases agree with TRBD2. Per germline, CDR1 SGDLS and CDR2 YYNGEE. The CDR3 covers 15 residues. The J segment lost 1 base and the V segment lost 0 bases, leaving 2 bases of the junction unmatched.

Concerning this clonotype: The conserved phenylalanine or tryptophan normally closing the CDR3 is absent here, so this likely arose from a read error. V is TRBV28 and J is TRBJ2-6; D uncertain. The CDR3 contains 13 residues. The germline V gene has CDR1 MDHEN and CDR2 SYDVKM. V lost 7 bases, J lost 2 bases, and 6 bases lay in between. The CDR3 sequence: CASKITGANVLTS. Written as DNA, the CDR3 is TGTGCCAGCAAGATCACTGGGGCCAACGTCCTGACTTCC.

A few counts support this clonotype. The gene calls are TRBV2 and TRBJ1-5; 7 positions agree with TRBD1. The junction had 5 bases not matched to a gene; V was cut back by 7 bases and J by 2 bases. Germline V gene data show CDR1 as SNHLY and CDR2 as FYNNEI. The CDR3 covers 14 residues. CDR3 residues: CASISGTGNQPQHF. The CDR3 DNA reads TGTGCCAGCATATCCGGGACAGGCAATCAGCCCCAGCATTTT.

This clonotype occurred a few times. The rearrangement uses TRBV7-6 and TRBJ2-7; maybe TRBD1 (6 bases). V was shortened by 1 base and J by 7 bases, with 14 bases between the two germline ends. The germline V gene has CDR1 SGHVS and CDR2 FNYEAQ. The CDR3 is made up of 14 amino acids. The CDR3 sequence is CASSLETGTGEQYF. CDR3 nucleotides: TGTGCCAGCAGCTTAGAAACAGGGACGGGAGAGCAGTACTTC.

The chain carries TRBV2 and TRBJ1-4; D uncertain. Germline CDR1 reads SNHLY; CDR2 reads FYNNEI. Deletions cut 2 bases from V and 8 bases from J, with 12 bases between. The CDR3 is 14 residues long. The CDR3 spells CASSENRPGEKLFF. The CDR3 coding sequence is TGTGCCAGCAGTGAAAATCGCCCGGGGGAAAAACTGTTTTTT.

The rearrangement joins TRBV19 to TRBJ2-7; D is tentatively TRBD1 or TRBD2 (5 bases each). The CDR3 runs to 14 residues. The V and J ends lost 3 bases and 3 bases respectively, with 12 bases between them. Germline-derived CDR1 and CDR2 are LNHDA and SQIVND (reference sequence). The CDR3 bases are TGTGCCAGTAGTATGACGGGGCGCTACTACGAGCAGTACTTC. As protein: CASSMTGRYYEQYF.

For this clonotype: A read error is possible here, since a much larger clone lies one base away. The V call is TRBV10-3, the J call TRBJ1-1; 9 bases are shared with TRBD1. The CDR3 has 17 residues. Germline values: CDR1 ENHRY, CDR2 SYGVKD. CDR3 in amino acids: CAISGRNRQGGNTEALF. CDR3 nucleotides: TGTGCCATCAGTGGCCGGAATCGACAGGGGGGAAACACTGAAGCTCTCTTT.

This clonotype was seen at least ten times. V is TRBV20-1 and J is TRBJ2-7; D call uncertain. Trimming removed 0 bases at V and 3 bases at J, with 9 bases between. The CDR3 loop spans 13 amino acids. CDR1 is DFQATT and CDR2 is SNEGSKA in the germline V gene (reference sequence). The CDR3 nucleotides are TGCAGTGCTAGAGAGGGGTCAGACTACGAGCAGTACTTC. Its protein is CSAREGSDYEQYF.

The chain recombines TRBV10-3 with TRBJ2-3; TRBD1 matches at 10 bases. This CDR3 contains 15 residues. V was pared by 4 bases and J by 8 bases, with 9 bases of the junction left unmatched. CDR1 is ENHRY, CDR2 SYGVKD, per germline. The CDR3 is CAISADRGPAATQYF. The CDR3 DNA follows: TGTGCCATCAGTGCTGACAGGGGGCCCGCAGCTACGCAGTATTTT.

The chain carries TRBV7-9 and TRBJ2-5; D unresolved. The germline V gene encodes CDR1 SEHNR and CDR2 FQNEAQ (reference sequence). The V end lost 3 bases, the J end lost 5 bases, and 7 bases lay between the germline ends. The CDR3 covers 12 residues. The CDR3 region is CASSFSWETQYF. The CDR3 DNA reads as TGTGCCAGCAGCTTTTCTTGGGAGACCCAGTACTTC.

This clonotype came up many times. The V gene is TRBV30, the J gene TRBJ1-3; D not resolved. The CDR3 contains 16 residues. Trimming took off 5 bases at V and 0 bases at J, with 17 bases between the two ends. Germline lookup yields CDR1 GTSNPN and CDR2 SVGIG (reference sequence). The CDR3 DNA is TGTGCCTGGGGAAGACCCTGGCGGAACTCTGGAAACACCATATATTTT. As protein: CAWGRPWRNSGNTIYF.

This clonotype was recorded many times. V and J are TRBV3-1 and TRBJ2-7; D is unclear. The V and J ends lost 3 bases and 5 bases respectively, with 8 bases between them. This CDR3 is 12 amino acids long. Looked up from germline, CDR1 is LGHDT and CDR2 is YNNKEL (reference sequence). The CDR3 sequence is CASSHDLHEQYF. The CDR3, as DNA: TGTGCCAGCAGCCACGATCTGCACGAGCAGTACTTC.

V gene TRBV19 combines with J gene TRBJ1-4; D might be TRBD1 (5 bases). This CDR3 is built from 14 residues. Per germline, CDR1 LNHDA and CDR2 SQIVND (reference sequence). V lost 3 bases, J lost 4 bases, and 9 bases lay in between. The CDR3: CASSIGDSNEKLFF. The DNA for the CDR3 is TGTGCCAGTAGTATTGGTGACAGTAATGAAAAACTGTTTTTT.

The V and J genes are TRBV20-1 and TRBJ1-1, with 11 positions matching TRBD1. The V gene end was trimmed by 4 bases and the J gene end by 0 bases; junction bases not matched to a gene: 7. Germline-derived CDR1 and CDR2 are DFQATT and SNEGSKA (reference sequence). This CDR3 region has 16 residues. The CDR3 bases are TGCAGTGCTAAGAACCGGGACAGGGGGGTGAACACTGAAGCTTTCTTT. This codes for CSAKNRDRGVNTEAFF.

V usage is TRBV20-1 and J usage is TRBJ2-1, with a weak D call TRBD2 (6 bases). CDR3 length: 13 residues. Trimming left V 3 bases short and J 1 base short, with 7 bases between. Germline V gene data show CDR1 as DFQATT and CDR2 as SNEGSKA (reference sequence). The CDR3 region is CSASGGSYNEQFF. As DNA, the CDR3 is TGCAGTGCTAGCGGGGGTTCCTACAATGAGCAGTTCTTC.